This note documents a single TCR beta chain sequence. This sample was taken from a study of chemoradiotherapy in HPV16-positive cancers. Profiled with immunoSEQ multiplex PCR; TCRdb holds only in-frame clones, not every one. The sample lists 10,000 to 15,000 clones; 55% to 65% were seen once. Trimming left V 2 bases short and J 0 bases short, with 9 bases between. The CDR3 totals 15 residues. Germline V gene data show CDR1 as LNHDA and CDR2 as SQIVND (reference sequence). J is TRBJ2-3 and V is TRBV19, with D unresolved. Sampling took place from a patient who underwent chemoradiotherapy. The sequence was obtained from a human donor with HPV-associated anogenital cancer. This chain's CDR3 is CASSIQPASTDTQYF. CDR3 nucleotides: TGTGCCAGTAGTATACAACCCGCTAGCACAGATACGCAGTATTTT. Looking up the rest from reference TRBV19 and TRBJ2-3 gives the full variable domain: DGGITQSPKYLFRKEGQNVTLSCEQNLNHDAMYWYRQDPGQGLRLIYYSQIVNDFQKGDIAEGYSVSREKKESFPLTVTSAQKNPTAFYLCASSIQPASTDTQYFGPGTRLTVL.